The clone carrying this T cell receptor (beta chain) has just one count. Its antigen is currently unknown. This sample was included in a study of CD8+ T cells in alopecia areata. General study findings and limits: Patients shared TCRs less clearly than mice did, possibly for HLA-related reasons. In scalp and blood during tofacitinib, many expanded lesional clones persisted.

Indicated treatment: oral pan-JAK inhibitor, 5-10 mg twice daily. V shed 4 bases, J shed 2 bases, and the junction held 7 bases outside the gene matches. The length of the CDR3 is 16 residues. Germline CDR1 reads SGHDT; CDR2 reads YYEEEE. After isolation, RNA underwent reverse transcription to generate cDNA as the sequencing template. Method: immunoSEQ multiplex PCR; TCRdb's copy keeps in-frame clones and lacks some. The sample shows about 140,000 clones, less than 70% of them seen only once. This receptor was identified in a human donor with alopecia areata. The chain uses TRBV5-6 and TRBJ2-2; 8 bases line up with TRBD2. Source: CD8+ T cells sorted from blood, taken at week 4, from a patient treated with tofacitinib. CDR3 amino acids: CASSPLAGLNTGELFF. The DNA of the CDR3 is TGTGCCAGCAGCCCCTTAGCGGGGCTCAACACCGGGGAGCTGTTTTTT.